These 27 T cell receptor beta chains were all obtained from the same sample, sequenced in a study of T cell responses to AZD1222 COVID-19 vaccine. Profiled with immunoSEQ multiplex PCR; TCRdb holds only in-frame clones, not every one. The data contain about 130,000 clones, over 70% of them singletons. The source was peripheral blood, collected on day 0 of AZD1222 vaccination. Every receptor here comes from an adult in good health.

The V call is TRBV18, the J call TRBJ2-3, with D possibly matching TRBD1 (6 bases). V was pared by 6 bases and J by 3 bases, with 19 bases between. The length of the CDR3 is 16 residues. The V gene's germline CDR1 is KGHSH and CDR2 LQKENI. CDR3 sequence: CASSPGQTSKTDTQYF. DNA of the CDR3: TGTGCCAGCTCTCCCGGACAGACATCAAAGACAGATACGCAGTATTTT.

The chain is built from TRBV5-5 and TRBJ1-1, with D hard to call. Germline CDR1 reads SGHKS; CDR2 reads YYEKEE (reference sequence). The length of the CDR3 is 13 residues. The germline V and J ends were trimmed by 1 base and 3 bases, with 7 bases remaining between them. CDR3 nucleotide sequence: TGTGCCAGCAGCTTGAGGAGCCACACTGAAGCTTTCTTT. It codes for CASSLRSHTEAFF.

The chain is built from TRBV29-1 and TRBJ2-5; TRBD1 matches 9 bases. V was pared by 8 bases and J by 5 bases, with 9 bases of the junction left unmatched. Germline CDR1 and CDR2: SQVTM and ANQGSEA. The CDR3 spans 13 residues. CDR3 region: CSTAQGAVETQYF. The CDR3 coding sequence is TGCAGCACCGCACAGGGGGCTGTGGAGACCCAGTACTTC.

The chain joins TRBV4-3 to TRBJ1-5; the match to TRBD1 covers 7 bases. This CDR3 has 14 residues. V lost 1 base to trimming and J lost 6 bases; unmatched junction nucleotides: 3. In germline, CDR1 is LGHNA, CDR2 YSLEER. The CDR3 is CASSQAHRGQPQHF. In DNA form, the CDR3 reads TGCGCCAGCAGCCAAGCCCACAGGGGTCAGCCCCAGCATTTT.

V usage is TRBV9 and J usage is TRBJ1-2; D possibly corresponds to TRBD1 (5 bases). The V end lost 0 bases, the J end lost 8 bases, and 14 bases lay between the germline ends. This CDR3 has 14 amino acids. Germline assignment: CDR1 SGDLS and CDR2 YYNGEE. The DNA for the CDR3 is TGTGCCAGCAGCGTAGTAGAGGGTGGGACGGGCTACACCTTC. The encoded protein is CASSVVEGGTGYTF.

This rearrangement joins TRBV3-1 (or the pseudogene TRBV3-2) to TRBJ2-7; no clear D gene. This CDR3 is built from 12 residues. Germline V lookup: CDR1 LGHDT, CDR2 YNNKEL (reference sequence). V dropped 1 base and J dropped 6 bases, with 7 bases sitting between them. CDR3 amino acids: CASSQGVGEQYF. CDR3 nucleotides: TGTGCCAGCAGCCAAGGGGTCGGCGAGCAGTACTTC.

The rearrangement joins TRBV6-5 to TRBJ2-7; TRBD1 matches at 7 bases. The CDR3 sequence is 13 residues long. Germline V gene sequence: CDR1 MNHEY, CDR2 SVGAGI. V lost 10 bases and J lost 4; bases outside the gene matches: 10. The DNA of the CDR3 is TGTGCCACCGAGTCGAGGGACAGATACGAGCAGTACTTC. It codes for CATESRDRYEQYF.

The DNA for the CDR3 is TGTGCCAGCCGCGGACCCGTTATGTCAGATACGCAGTATTTT. It encodes CASRGPVMSDTQYF. The chain carries TRBV2 and TRBJ2-3; D gene unclear. Trimming removed 8 bases at V and 4 bases at J, with 16 bases between. This CDR3 has 14 residues. Germline V lookup: CDR1 SNHLY, CDR2 FYNNEI.

The rearrangement joins TRBV7-2 to TRBJ1-6; D not certain. Trimming shortened V by 10 bases and J by 1 base, and 14 bases separated the two germline ends. This CDR3 is 15 amino acids long. Germline-derived CDR1 and CDR2 are SGHTA and FQGNSA. CDR3 residues: CATARGGSYNSPLHF. CDR3 bases: TGTGCCACCGCGAGAGGCGGGTCCTATAATTCACCCCTCCACTTT.

In its sample, this clone was seen a few times. V is TRBV12-3 or TRBV12-4 and J is TRBJ1-2; unclear D gene. The CDR3 length is 13 residues. The V end lost 2 bases, the J end lost 3 bases, and 7 bases lay between the germline ends. The chain's CDR3 is CASSLQRDYGYTF. CDR3 coding DNA: TGTGCCAGCAGTTTACAGAGGGACTATGGCTACACCTTC.

This chain uses TRBV7-2 with TRBJ1-1; 8 nucleotides line up with TRBD1. V lost 2 bases and J lost 9; bases outside the gene matches: 11. The germline CDR1 and CDR2 sequences are SGHTA and FQGNSA. The CDR3 has 15 amino acids. The CDR3 reads CASSLQWGQVSQAFF. For the CDR3, the DNA is TGTGCCAGCAGCTTACAATGGGGACAGGTCTCTCAAGCTTTCTTT.

V is TRBV7-3 and J is TRBJ1-1, with D possibly TRBD1 on 5 matching bases. Per the germline V gene, CDR1 is SGHTA and CDR2 is FQGTGA. V lost 5 bases and J 0 bases, leaving 10 bases between the germline ends. This CDR3 has 14 amino acids. CDR3 nucleotide sequence: TGTGCCAGCAGCCTCCGGGGGGTGAACACTGAAGCTTTCTTT. Its translation: CASSLRGVNTEAFF.

The chain employs TRBV28 and TRBJ1-4, with a possible D match to TRBD1 (6 bases). V lost 6 bases to trimming and J lost 10 bases, with 18 bases between them. The CDR3 consists of 14 residues. Germline V gene data show CDR1 as MDHEN and CDR2 as SYDVKM. CDR3 coding DNA: TGTGCCAGCAGATCCGGGGACACCCGTGGAAAACTGTTTTTT. This encodes CASRSGDTRGKLFF.

This sequence joins TRBV29-1 and TRBJ2-7; D gene unclear. This CDR3 is 14 amino acids long. Germline V gives CDR1 SQVTM, CDR2 ANQGSEA. V lost 1 base and J lost 2, with 12 bases in between. CDR3: CSVEVPGSTYEQYF. The CDR3 DNA reads TGCAGCGTTGAAGTCCCCGGGTCAACCTACGAGCAGTACTTC.

This clone has more than one count but fewer than ten. The chain recombines TRBV24-1 with TRBJ2-1; 12 nucleotides align to TRBD2. Trimming removed 3 bases from V and 7 bases from J; junction bases left unmatched: 6. Germline V gene lookup returns CDR1 KGHDR and CDR2 SFDVKD. CDR3 length: 16 amino acids. The CDR3, as DNA: TGTGCCACCAGTGATCCCGGGACTAGCGGGTTTAATGAGCAGTTCTTC. Protein: CATSDPGTSGFNEQFF.

This chain uses TRBV7-8 with TRBJ1-4; D unclear. The germline V gene has CDR1 SGHVS and CDR2 FQNEAQ. The V and J ends lost 1 base and 0 bases respectively, with 6 bases between them. This CDR3 spans 15 amino acids. The CDR3 DNA sequence: TGTGCCAGCAGCTTAGGAACAGCAACTAATGAAAAACTGTTTTTT. This codes for CASSLGTATNEKLFF.

The chain is built from TRBV9 and TRBJ2-3, with 16 bases that match TRBD2. Trimming removed 3 bases from V and 2 bases from J; junction bases left unmatched: 6. Germline V gives CDR1 SGDLS, CDR2 YYNGEE. This CDR3 is 18 amino acids long. CDR3 DNA: TGTGCCAGCAGCGCCGGGACTAGCGGGGGGGGGCTCACAGATACGCAGTATTTT. It is translated as CASSAGTSGGGLTDTQYF. Full variable domain (outside the CDR3, taken from reference TRBV9 and TRBJ2-3): DSGVTQTPKHLITATGQRVTLRCSPRSGDLSVYWYQQSLDQGLQFLIQYYNGEERAKGNILERFSAQQFPDLHSELNLSSLELGDSALYFCASSAGTSGGGLTDTQYFGPGTRLTVL.

This clone was picked up a small number of times. The V call is TRBV10-2, the J call TRBJ1-2; 7 nucleotides agree with TRBD1. The V segment lost 4 bases and the J segment 0 bases; nucleotides outside the gene matches: 2. Germline CDR1 and CDR2: WSHSY and SAAADI. The CDR3 spans 14 residues. The DNA for the CDR3 is TGCGCCAGCAGTGTGGACAGGACTAACTATGGCTACACCTTC. It codes for CASSVDRTNYGYTF.

This clone turned up a few times. The chain uses TRBV2 and TRBJ1-1; the match to TRBD1 covers 7 bases. Trimming cost V 4 bases and J 4 bases; bases outside gene matches: 9. The germline CDR1 and CDR2 sequences are SNHLY and FYNNEI. The CDR3 totals 15 residues. CDR3 sequence reads: CASSALQGTGTEAFF. As DNA, the CDR3 is TGTGCCAGCAGTGCTCTACAGGGGACGGGCACTGAAGCTTTCTTT.

This clone was detected only once. The genes are TRBV6-1 and TRBJ2-6; maybe TRBD1 (5 bases). This CDR3 comprises 17 residues. Trimming stripped 2 bases from V and 2 bases from J, with 13 bases between. Germline loops: CDR1 MNHNS, CDR2 SASEGT. CDR3 in amino acids: CASSERWGAAGANVLTF. CDR3 nucleotide sequence: TGTGCCAGCAGTGAACGGTGGGGCGCCGCTGGGGCCAACGTCCTGACTTTC.

The rearrangement uses TRBV7-8 and TRBJ1-5, with a tentative D call TRBD1 (5 bases). Trimming shortened V by 0 bases and J by 5 bases, and 23 bases separated the two germline ends. The CDR3 covers 19 residues. In germline, CDR1 is SGHVS, CDR2 FQNEAQ. The DNA for the CDR3 is TGTGCCAGCAGCTTAGCGTGGGGCAGTTATTCCATCAGTTATCAGCCCCAGCATTTT. Translating gives CASSLAWGSYSISYQPQHF.

The rearrangement uses TRBV18 and TRBJ2-7; D uncertain. This CDR3 is 14 amino acids long. Germline lookup yields CDR1 KGHSH and CDR2 LQKENI. V was cut by 1 base and J by 5 bases, with 12 bases left in between. CDR3 amino acids: CASSPLPRSNEQYF. CDR3 bases: TGTGCCAGCTCACCACTACCTCGTAGCAACGAGCAGTACTTC.

The rearrangement uses TRBV5-5 and TRBJ2-5; 14 bases match TRBD2. V shed 4 bases and J 9 bases; nucleotides not matched to a gene: 8. CDR1 and CDR2 from the germline V gene are SGHKS and YYEKEE (reference sequence). The CDR3 has 15 residues. The CDR3 reads CASSRWTSGGWAQYF. The DNA of the CDR3 is TGTGCCAGCAGCCGATGGACTAGCGGGGGGTGGGCCCAGTACTTC. The entire variable domain, with the rest obtained from reference TRBV5-5 and TRBJ2-5, is as follows: DAGVTQSPTHLIKTRGQQVTLRCSPISGHKSVSWYQQVLGQGPQFIFQYYEKEERGRGNFPDRFSARQFPNYSSELNVNALLLGDSALYLCASSRWTSGGWAQYFGPGTRLLVL.

V usage is TRBV7-9 and J usage is TRBJ1-4; D may be TRBD1 (5 bases). Per germline, CDR1 SEHNR and CDR2 FQNEAQ (reference sequence). This CDR3 is 16 amino acids long. Trimming removed 2 bases at V and 7 bases at J, with 17 bases between. The CDR3 reads CASSLMGRGTREKLFF. CDR3 bases: TGTGCCAGCAGCTTAATGGGAAGGGGTACACGTGAAAAACTGTTTTTT.

V usage is TRBV10-3 and J usage is TRBJ1-5, with D perhaps matching TRBD1 (5 bases). The CDR3 sequence is 15 residues long. V dropped 6 bases and J dropped 7 bases, with 19 bases sitting between them. The germline V gene has CDR1 ENHRY and CDR2 SYGVKD. CDR3 DNA sequence: TGTGCCATCAGCGACCCGGGCGGGGCAGGGCAGCCCCAGCATTTT. This gives the protein CAISDPGGAGQPQHF.

The rearrangement joins TRBV9 to TRBJ1-2; 7 nucleotides agree with TRBD1. The V gene end was trimmed by 4 bases and the J gene end by 2 bases; junction bases not matched to a gene: 5. The CDR3 is 14 amino acids. Germline V CDR1 and CDR2: SGDLS, YYNGEE. The DNA of the CDR3 is TGTGCCAGCAGCATGGGACAGATAAACTATGGCTACACCTTC. Translating gives CASSMGQINYGYTF.

CDR3 coding DNA: TGTGCCAGCAGTGAAGACAGGGTTAACTATGGCTACACCTTC. Protein product: CASSEDRVNYGYTF. The rearrangement joins TRBV25-1 to TRBJ1-2, with TRBD1 identical over 7 bases. The CDR3 sequence is 14 residues long. J was trimmed by 1 base and V by 2 bases; bases with no gene match: 1. Germline CDR1 MGHDK, CDR2 SYGVNS.